A single sample is the source of the 19 T cell receptor beta chains below, sequenced in a study of cytomegalovirus exposure and HLA in healthy donors. The study ran its PCR with 60 Vbeta and 13 Jbeta primers. Profiling relied on immunoSEQ multiplex PCR, and the TCRdb table lists in-frame clones only, not all of them. There are 55,000 to 85,000 clones in the sample; about 60% occur only once, and about 2.9% lies in the top ten. The sample consisted of PBMCs. These receptor sequences come from a woman aged 45-65 years in good health and CMV-seronegative.

This clone appeared a few times. This chain uses TRBV29-1 with TRBJ2-7, with D possibly being TRBD1 (7 bases). Germline V gives CDR1 SQVTM, CDR2 ANQGSEA. The CDR3 extends over 13 amino acids. Trimming pared 6 bases from V and 4 bases from J, leaving 16 bases between. The CDR3, as DNA: TGCAGCGTCCCGGGGGACAGTGAATACGAGCAGTACTTC. This encodes CSVPGDSEYEQYF.

This clone has a handful of counts. This chain connects TRBV19 to TRBJ2-5, with 9 positions matching TRBD2. This CDR3 contains 15 residues. In germline, CDR1 is LNHDA, CDR2 SQIVND (reference sequence). V shed 6 bases, J shed 4 bases, and the junction held 9 bases outside the gene matches. Written as DNA, the CDR3 is TGTGCCAGTAGAAGGGGCGGGAGGGCCGCAGAGACCCAGTACTTC. Amino acid sequence: CASRRGGRAAETQYF.

V usage is TRBV5-4 and J usage is TRBJ1-4, with TRBD1 identical over 7 bases. Germline V lookup: CDR1 SGHNT, CDR2 YYREEE (reference sequence). V shed 2 bases, J shed 6 bases, and the junction held 7 bases outside the gene matches. This CDR3 has 15 residues. The CDR3 DNA follows: TGTGCCAGCAGCTTTTCGACAGGGAAGGATGAAAAACTGTTTTTT. Amino acids: CASSFSTGKDEKLFF.

This CDR3 is CASSSSRNLNTGELFF. DNA of the CDR3: TGTGCCAGCAGTTCTTCACGAAACTTAAACACCGGGGAGCTGTTTTTT. The V and J genes are TRBV27 and TRBJ2-2, with D unresolved. The ends were cut back, 4 bases at V and 2 bases at J, with 14 bases in the middle. The CDR3 is 16 amino acids. Germline V lookup: CDR1 MNHEY, CDR2 SMNVEV (reference sequence).

This clone came up a few times. This chain links TRBV9 with TRBJ2-1; D is unresolved. The CDR3 is 14 amino acids. The V gene's germline CDR1 is SGDLS and CDR2 YYNGEE. V lost 7 bases, J lost 9 bases, and 20 bases lay in between. CDR3 nucleotide sequence: TGTGCCAGCGGTTGGCGACTGTACAATGGTGAGCAGTTCTTC. Protein: CASGWRLYNGEQFF.

Only a few counts were recorded for this clone. V is TRBV4-1 and J is TRBJ2-3, with 7 bases identical to TRBD2. V dropped 4 bases and J dropped 4; count of bases not matched to a gene: 11. The CDR3 runs 16 residues. Germline loops: CDR1 MGHRA, CDR2 YSYEKL. The CDR3 loop is CASSPTWTAGADTQYF. CDR3 sequence (DNA): TGCGCCAGCAGCCCCACCTGGACGGCGGGAGCAGATACGCAGTATTTT.

The chain joins TRBV6-5 to TRBJ1-6; D unresolved. V was pared by 4 bases and J by 2 bases, with 9 bases between. There are 15 residues in the CDR3. Germline V gene sequence: CDR1 MNHEY, CDR2 SVGAGI. CDR3 nucleotides: TGTGCCAGCAGTTTGGGAGTACCCTATAATTCACCCCTCCACTTT. Its protein product is CASSLGVPYNSPLHF.

J is TRBJ1-1 and V is TRBV5-1, with D possibly matching TRBD1 (6 bases). Germline V CDR1 and CDR2: SGHRS, YFSETQ. The ends were cut back, 5 bases at V and 3 bases at J, with 14 bases in the middle. The CDR3 sequence is 14 residues long. CDR3 nucleotides: TGCGCCAGCAGACTACAGGGTCAGGACACTGAAGCTTTCTTT. Translated: CASRLQGQDTEAFF.

This clone was counted only a few times. The J gene is TRBJ2-7, the V gene TRBV27; D perhaps matches TRBD1 (6 bases). Per the germline V gene, CDR1 is MNHEY and CDR2 is SMNVEV (reference sequence). Trimming took off 3 bases at V and 6 bases at J, with 9 bases between the two ends. The CDR3 runs to 12 residues. Written as DNA, the CDR3 is TGTGCCAGCAGTTTTTTCAGGGGCGAGCAGTACTTC. This gives the protein CASSFFRGEQYF.

In its sample, this clone was seen once. The chain uses TRBV30 and TRBJ2-5, with 9 bases aligning to TRBD2. CDR1 and CDR2 from the germline V gene are GTSNPN and SVGIG (reference sequence). There are 15 residues in the CDR3. After removal of 1 base from V and 5 bases from J, the junction contained 8 bases not matched to a gene. The CDR3 nucleotides are TGTGCCTGGAGTGGCGGGACTAGCATCTCGGAGACCCAGTACTTC. This translates into CAWSGGTSISETQYF.

The chain carries TRBV5-1 and TRBJ2-3; D may be TRBD1 (6 bases). Germline loops: CDR1 SGHRS, CDR2 YFSETQ. The CDR3 covers 15 residues. V was cut by 5 bases and J by 0 bases, with 13 bases left in between. This chain's CDR3 is CASRVGTLSTDTQYF. For the CDR3, the DNA is TGCGCCAGCAGAGTGGGGACACTAAGCACAGATACGCAGTATTTT.

This clone was counted only a few times. The V and J genes are TRBV7-8 and TRBJ1-1; 7 bases are a match to TRBD1. J gave up 1 base and V 4 bases, and 9 bases lay outside the gene matches. Germline values: CDR1 SGHVS, CDR2 FQNEAQ. The CDR3 is 16 amino acids. As DNA, the CDR3 is TGTGCCAGCAGCTCTCGGGACAGCCGGCCGAACACTGAAGCTTTCTTT. Amino acids: CASSSRDSRPNTEAFF.

V gene TRBV27 combines with J gene TRBJ1-1, with a tentative D call TRBD1 (5 bases). The CDR3 consists of 16 residues. The V gene lost 7 bases and the J gene lost 1 base, with 19 bases spanning the gap. Germline CDR1 is MNHEY and CDR2 is SMNVEV (reference sequence). CDR3 coding DNA: TGTGCCAGCATACTCAGGGTTTGGGGGGGGAACACTGAAGCTTTCTTT. Its protein is CASILRVWGGNTEAFF.

J is TRBJ1-5 and V is TRBV15; D ambiguous. The length of the CDR3 is 12 residues. Germline V gene lookup returns CDR1 LNHNV and CDR2 YYDKDF (reference sequence). V shed 5 bases and J shed 5 bases, with 7 bases lying between them. The CDR3 coding sequence is TGTGCCACCAGCCCCTTCCATCAGCCCCAGCATTTT. Its translation is CATSPFHQPQHF.

The CDR3 DNA is TGTGCCAGCAGCGAGACACAGGGAGTGCCCCAGCATTTT. It translates to CASSETQGVPQHF. The V gene is TRBV5-6, the J gene TRBJ1-5; tentative D call: TRBD1 (6 bases). There are 13 residues in the CDR3. Germline V gives CDR1 SGHDT, CDR2 YYEEEE. V dropped 4 bases and J dropped 9 bases, with 14 bases sitting between them.

This clone has a single count. The V gene is TRBV15, the J gene TRBJ1-1; D is uncertain. Germline V gene data show CDR1 as LNHNV and CDR2 as YYDKDF (reference sequence). V lost 1 base, J lost 5 bases, and 11 bases lay in between. The CDR3 is 14 amino acids. The CDR3 protein is CATSRGEGKTEAFF. The CDR3 nucleotides read TGTGCCACCAGCAGAGGGGAGGGAAAAACTGAAGCTTTCTTT.

V and J are TRBV6-5 and TRBJ2-1; weak D call: TRBD1 (7 bases). The CDR3 is 14 residues long. The germline V gene has CDR1 MNHEY and CDR2 SVGAGI. V lost 11 bases and J 4 bases, leaving 18 bases between the germline ends. The CDR3, as DNA: TGTGCCTGCGGGACAGACCGCAATTACAATGAGCAGTTCTTC. This codes for CACGTDRNYNEQFF.

The CDR3 sequence: CASSPGTNLYGYTF. CDR3 in DNA: TGTGCCAGCAGCCCAGGGACAAATCTTTATGGCTACACCTTC. V and J are TRBV14 and TRBJ1-2; tentative D call: TRBD1 (6 bases). This CDR3 is 14 amino acids long. V lost 4 bases, J lost 5 bases, and 14 bases lay in between. Germline lookup yields CDR1 SGHDN and CDR2 FVKESK.

This clone was seen a handful of times. J is TRBJ2-5 and V is TRBV20-1, with TRBD2 identical over 7 bases. V dropped 8 bases and J dropped 4; count of bases not matched to a gene: 4. CDR3 length equals 11 residues. CDR1 is DFQATT and CDR2 is SNEGSKA in the germline V gene (reference sequence). CDR3 bases: TGCAGTTGGACTAGGGGAGAGACCCAGTACTTC. Amino acids: CSWTRGETQYF.